This T cell receptor (beta chain) was retrieved from a study of technical replicates of blood from a few donors. The CDR3 contains 13 residues. Germline V lookup: CDR1 SGHDN, CDR2 FVKESK. V shed 1 base and J shed 7 bases, with 7 bases lying between them. Produced via immunoSEQ multiplex PCR; TCRdb's table is partial and in-frame only. The sample lists about 63,000 clones; about 87% were seen once. This TCR came from a human donor in good health. Some clones in this sample may be carry-over from other donors' samples. This chain links TRBV14 with TRBJ2-2; D ambiguous. Sequences were obtained from PBMCs. The CDR3 bases are TGTGCCAGCAGCCAAGTGGTCGGCGGGGAGCTGTTTTTT. It codes for CASSQVVGGELFF.